This T cell receptor beta chain was captured by sequencing in a study of control samples from healthy donors and cancer patients. Measured with immunoSEQ multiplex PCR; TCRdb has only the in-frame clones, and not every one. The table shows 70,000 to 80,000 clones, with roughly 87% occurring only once. The V and J ends lost 4 bases and 9 bases respectively, with 16 bases between them. Germline values: CDR1 MNHEY, CDR2 SMNVEV (reference sequence). The CDR3 totals 13 residues. The sequence was obtained from a woman aged 50 to 60 in good health. V gene TRBV27 combines with J gene TRBJ2-7; D is perhaps TRBD2 (5 bases). The specimen sequenced was blood. CDR3 loop: CASSYSAGFGQYF. The CDR3 nucleotides read TGTGCCAGCAGTTATAGCGCGGGCTTCGGGCAGTACTTC.